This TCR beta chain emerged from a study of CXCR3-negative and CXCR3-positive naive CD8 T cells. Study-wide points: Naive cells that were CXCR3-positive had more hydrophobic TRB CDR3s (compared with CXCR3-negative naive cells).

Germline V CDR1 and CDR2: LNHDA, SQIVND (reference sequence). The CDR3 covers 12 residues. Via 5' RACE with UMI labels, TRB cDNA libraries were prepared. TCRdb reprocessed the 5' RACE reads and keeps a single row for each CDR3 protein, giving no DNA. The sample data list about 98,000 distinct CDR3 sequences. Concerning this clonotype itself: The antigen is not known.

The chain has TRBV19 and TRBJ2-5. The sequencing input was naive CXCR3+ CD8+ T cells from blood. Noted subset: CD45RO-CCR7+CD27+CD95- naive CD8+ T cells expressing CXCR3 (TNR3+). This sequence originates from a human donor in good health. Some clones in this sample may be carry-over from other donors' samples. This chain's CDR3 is CASSIDPETQYF.